This TCR beta chain was retrieved from a study of cytomegalovirus exposure and HLA in healthy donors. With 6 bases removed from V and 3 bases from J, the gap between germline ends came to 12 bases. The length of the CDR3 is 13 residues. The V gene's germline CDR1 is MNHEY and CDR2 SVGAGI. PCR used 60 Vbeta primers and 13 Jbeta primers. Measured with immunoSEQ multiplex PCR; TCRdb has only the in-frame clones, and not every one. The table has 130,000 to 150,000 clones, more than 60% seen once; the top ten hold approximately 2.8%. This receptor was taken from a male donor in good health and CMV-seronegative. What was sequenced was PBMCs. This rearrangement joins TRBV6-5 to TRBJ2-7; D ambiguous. The DNA for the CDR3 is TGTGCCAGCAGAAAAAACAGCAACTACGAGCAGTACTTC. Translating it yields CASRKNSNYEQYF.